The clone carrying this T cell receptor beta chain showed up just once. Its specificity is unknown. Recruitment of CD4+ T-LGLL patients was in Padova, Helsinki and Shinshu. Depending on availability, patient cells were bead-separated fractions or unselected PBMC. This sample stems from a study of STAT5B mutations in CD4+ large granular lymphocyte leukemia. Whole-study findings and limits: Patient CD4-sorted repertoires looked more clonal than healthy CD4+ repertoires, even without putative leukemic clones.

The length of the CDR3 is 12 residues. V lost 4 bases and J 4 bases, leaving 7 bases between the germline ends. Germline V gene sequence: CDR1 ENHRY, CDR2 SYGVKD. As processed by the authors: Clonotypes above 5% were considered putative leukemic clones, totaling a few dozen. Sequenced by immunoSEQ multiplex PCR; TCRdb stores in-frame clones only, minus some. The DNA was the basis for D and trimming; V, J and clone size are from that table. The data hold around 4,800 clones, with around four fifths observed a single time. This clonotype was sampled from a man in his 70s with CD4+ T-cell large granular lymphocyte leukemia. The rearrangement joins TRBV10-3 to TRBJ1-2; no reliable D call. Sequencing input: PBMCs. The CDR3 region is CAISASSYGYTF. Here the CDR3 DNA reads TGTGCCATCAGTGCCTCCAGCTATGGCTACACCTTC.